This T cell receptor beta chain was profiled in a study of cytomegalovirus exposure and HLA in healthy donors. V was shortened by 0 bases and J by 0 bases, with 10 bases between the two germline ends. CDR3 length equals 16 residues. Per germline, CDR1 SGHNT and CDR2 YYREEE (reference sequence). Notes on this clone: What it binds is unknown.

Points from the study as a whole: Certain sequence variants were highly shared and formed a cluster, and this cluster was likely a sequencing artifact.

PCR involved 60 Vbeta and 13 Jbeta primers. Libraries were prepared by immunoSEQ multiplex PCR; TCRdb keeps only in-frame clonotypes and omits some of them. This sample's clone table lists over 110,000 clones. Material: PBMCs. The TCR originated in a male donor in good health and CMV-seronegative. The V gene is TRBV5-4, the J gene TRBJ2-1; D perhaps matches TRBD2 (6 bases). CDR3 loop: CASSLGAGSSYNEQFF. CDR3 DNA sequence: TGTGCCAGCAGCTTGGGGGCCGGGAGCTCCTACAATGAGCAGTTCTTC. Supplemented by reference TRBV5-4 and TRBJ2-1, the full variable domain reads ETGVTQSPTHLIKTRGQQVTLRCSSQSGHNTVSWYQQALGQGPQFIFQYYREEENGRGNFPPRFSGLQFPNYSSELNVNALELDDSALYLCASSLGAGSSYNEQFFGPGTRLTVL.